A selection of T cell receptor beta chains follows, all from one sample in a study of blood T cell repertoires in COVID-19. The method was immunoSEQ multiplex PCR; TCRdb's version includes in-frame clones alone and lacks a portion of them. This sample has around 42,000 clones, with around 80% found just once. The sample was peripheral blood. The receptors were sampled from a man at least 80 years old with active or convalescent COVID-19. Both conserved end residues are part of each CDR3. A D gene is named only where the DNA matches it firmly. Rows give clone size only sometimes, using once, few, many, or a class for an expanded clone.

TRBV29-1 | NA | NA | CSVAGTSNTDTQYF
TRBV7-2 | NA | TRBD2 | CASSLREARTGELFF
TRBV6-6 | NA | TRBD1 | CASSPGQAYGYTF
TRBV6-5 | NA | TRBD1 | CASSRLRGGRETQYF
TRBV5-4 | NA | NA | CASRTTEGITSTDTQYF
TRBV6-6 | NA | NA | CASSPLGAGRNEQFF
TRBV24-1 | NA | TRBD2 | CATSDTGLAGGSGEQFF
TRBV29-1 | NA | TRBD2 | CSVEIEREGLSYGELFF
TRBV5-1 | few | NA | CASSLADTQYF
TRBV7-8 | NA | NA | CASSPVGLTNEKLFF